These 9 T cell receptor beta chains share one sample of origin, sequenced in a study of cytomegalovirus exposure and HLA in healthy donors. Assay: immunoSEQ multiplex PCR; the TCRdb copy retains only in-frame clones and omits some. The sample lists about 330,000 clones; about 90% were seen once. Sequencing was performed on PBMCs. The receptors derive from a woman younger than 45 in good health and CMV-seropositive.

This chain uses TRBV29-1 with TRBJ1-3, with D tentatively TRBD1 (5 bases). Germline values: CDR1 SQVTM, CDR2 ANQGSEA. CDR3 length: 14 residues. V lost 4 bases to trimming and J lost 2 bases, with 12 bases between them. CDR3 region: CSVGGRTTGNTIYF. CDR3 coding DNA: TGCAGCGTTGGGGGGAGGACGACTGGAAACACCATATATTTT. Supplemented by reference TRBV29-1 and TRBJ1-3, the full variable domain reads SAVISQKPSRDICQRGTSLTIQCQVDSQVTMMFWYRQQPGQSLTLIATANQGSEATYESGFVIDKFPISRPNLTFSTLTVSNMSPEDSSIYLCSVGGRTTGNTIYFGEGSWLTVV.

The rearrangement joins TRBV6-5 to TRBJ1-5; 8 nucleotides align to TRBD1. Germline CDR1 and CDR2: MNHEY and SVGAGI. Trimming removed 6 bases from V and 5 bases from J; junction bases left unmatched: 6. The length of the CDR3 is 14 residues. The CDR3 region has the DNA TGTGCCAGCAGCTGGACAGGGAGCGATCAGCCCCAGCATTTT. It specifies CASSWTGSDQPQHF.

This clone turned up a few times. The gene calls are TRBV28 and TRBJ1-5; D gene uncertain. V lost 2 bases, J lost 6 bases, and 5 bases lay in between. The germline gives CDR1 MDHEN, CDR2 SYDVKM. The CDR3 is 12 residues long. DNA of the CDR3: TGTGCCAGCAGTTTAGGGAGTCAGCCCCAGCATTTT. This gives the protein CASSLGSQPQHF.

This sequence joins TRBV5-1 and TRBJ2-2, with D uncertain. Germline loops: CDR1 SGHRS, CDR2 YFSETQ. The CDR3 has 15 residues. V was cut by 1 base and J by 0 bases, with 7 bases left in between. In DNA, the CDR3 is TGCGCCAGCAGCTTGCGCCCGGCGAACACCGGGGAGCTGTTTTTT. This encodes CASSLRPANTGELFF.

The count of this clone is one. The CDR3: CTSSRGGAFTHPYEQYF. The CDR3 DNA sequence: TGCACCAGCAGCCGGGGGGGGGCGTTTACACACCCCTACGAGCAGTACTTC. V and J are TRBV1 and TRBJ2-7; the D call of TRBD2 is as the table states it, not checked on the DNA. TRBV1 is given as a pseudogene. The length of the CDR3 is 17 residues.

The J gene is TRBJ2-3, the V gene TRBV5-6; D unclear. The CDR3 totals 13 residues. Germline V gives CDR1 SGHDT, CDR2 YYEEEE. Trimming took 5 bases from V and 0 from J, leaving 7 bases between them. This chain's CDR3 is CASRRSSTDTQYF. Here the CDR3 DNA reads TGTGCCAGCAGGCGATCGAGCACAGATACGCAGTATTTT.

The chain has TRBV5-1 and TRBJ1-4; D possibly corresponds to TRBD1 (5 bases). In germline, CDR1 is SGHRS, CDR2 YFSETQ. The V end was cut by 1 base, the J end by 0 bases, with 7 bases between. The CDR3 is 15 residues long. CDR3: CASSLSRATNEKLFF. The CDR3 bases are TGCGCCAGCAGCTTGTCCAGGGCAACTAATGAAAAACTGTTTTTT.

This clone showed up just a few times. The chain uses TRBV7-9 and TRBJ1-2; D ambiguous. This CDR3 is built from 14 residues. V was trimmed by 1 base and J by 1 base, leaving 7 bases between them. Per germline, CDR1 SEHNR and CDR2 FQNEAQ (reference sequence). CDR3 residues: CASSLGEGNYGYTF. CDR3 DNA sequence: TGTGCCAGCAGCTTAGGGGAGGGTAACTATGGCTACACCTTC.

This clone was seen once. The chain links TRBV14 to TRBJ1-4, with D hard to call. Germline CDR1 SGHDN, CDR2 FVKESK. Deletions cut 6 bases from V and 5 bases from J, with 13 bases between. The length of the CDR3 is 14 residues. Written as DNA, the CDR3 is TGTGCCAGCAGTAGGTACGGACTAAATGAAAAACTGTTTTTT. This encodes CASSRYGLNEKLFF.